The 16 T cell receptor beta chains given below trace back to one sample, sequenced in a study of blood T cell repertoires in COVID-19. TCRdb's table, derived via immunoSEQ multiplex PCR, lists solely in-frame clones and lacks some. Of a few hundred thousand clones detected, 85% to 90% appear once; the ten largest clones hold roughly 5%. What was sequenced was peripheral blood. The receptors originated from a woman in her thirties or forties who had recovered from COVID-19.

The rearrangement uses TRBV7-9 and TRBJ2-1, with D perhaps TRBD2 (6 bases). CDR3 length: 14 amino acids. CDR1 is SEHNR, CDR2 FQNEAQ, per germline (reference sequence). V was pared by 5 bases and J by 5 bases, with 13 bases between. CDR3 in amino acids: CASSPWDFDNEQFF. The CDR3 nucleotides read TGTGCCAGCAGCCCCTGGGACTTCGACAATGAGCAGTTCTTC.

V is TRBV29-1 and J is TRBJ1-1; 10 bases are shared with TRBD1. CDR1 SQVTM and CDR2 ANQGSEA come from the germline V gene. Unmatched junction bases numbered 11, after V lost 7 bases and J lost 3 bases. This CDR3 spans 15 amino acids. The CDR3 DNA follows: TGCAGCGGGTGGTCAAGGACAGGGGGGGACACTGAAGCTTTCTTT. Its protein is CSGWSRTGGDTEAFF.

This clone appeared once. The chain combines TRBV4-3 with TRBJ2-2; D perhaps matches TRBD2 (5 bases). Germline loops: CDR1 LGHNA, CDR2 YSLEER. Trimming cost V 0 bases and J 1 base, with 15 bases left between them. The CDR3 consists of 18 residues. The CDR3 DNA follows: TGCGCCAGCAGCCAAGATCTATGGGGAGATAGGAACACCGGGGAGCTGTTTTTT. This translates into CASSQDLWGDRNTGELFF.

This CDR3 is CASSSLFYEQYV. The CDR3 DNA is TGTGCCAGCAGTTCCCTCTTCTACGAGCAGTACGTC. This chain uses TRBV6-2 or TRBV6-3 with TRBJ2-7; D gene uncertain. From germline, CDR1 is MNHEY and CDR2 SVGEGT. V shed 4 bases and J shed 3 bases, with 7 bases lying between them. The CDR3 consists of 12 residues.

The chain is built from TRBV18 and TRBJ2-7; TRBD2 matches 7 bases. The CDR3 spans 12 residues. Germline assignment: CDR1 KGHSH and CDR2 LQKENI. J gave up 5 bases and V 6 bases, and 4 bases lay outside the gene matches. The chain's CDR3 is CASSEGRDEQYV. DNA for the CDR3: TGTGCCAGCTCCGAGGGGAGGGACGAGCAGTACGTC.

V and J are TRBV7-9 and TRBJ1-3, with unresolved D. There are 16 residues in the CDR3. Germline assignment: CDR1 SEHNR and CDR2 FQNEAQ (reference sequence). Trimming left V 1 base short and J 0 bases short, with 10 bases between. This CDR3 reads CASSLVGGVSGNTIYF. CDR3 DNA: TGTGCCAGCAGCTTAGTAGGTGGAGTCTCTGGAAACACCATATATTTT.

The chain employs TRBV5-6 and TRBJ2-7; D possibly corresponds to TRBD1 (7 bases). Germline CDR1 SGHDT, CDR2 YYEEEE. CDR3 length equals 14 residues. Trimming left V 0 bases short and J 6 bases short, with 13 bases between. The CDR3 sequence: CASSLAQGGAEQYF. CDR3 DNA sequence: TGTGCCAGCAGCTTGGCCCAGGGGGGCGCCGAGCAGTACTTC.

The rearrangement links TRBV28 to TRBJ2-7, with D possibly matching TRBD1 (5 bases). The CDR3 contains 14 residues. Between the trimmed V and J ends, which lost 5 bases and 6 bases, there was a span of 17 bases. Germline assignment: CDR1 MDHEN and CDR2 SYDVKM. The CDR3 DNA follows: TGTGCCAGCAGTCCCCAGGACACCTGGGGCGAGCAGTACTTC. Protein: CASSPQDTWGEQYF.

The CDR3 here is CASSRQSYEQYF. The CDR3 DNA reads as TGTGCCAGCTCTAGACAGTCCTACGAGCAGTACTTC. This chain joins TRBV28 and TRBJ2-7; tentative D call: TRBD1 (5 bases). V lost 8 bases, J lost 1 base, and 9 bases lay in between. This CDR3 spans 12 amino acids. Germline CDR1 reads MDHEN; CDR2 reads SYDVKM.

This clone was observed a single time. Here the CDR3 DNA reads TGTGCCAGCAGAGGAACCGGGACAGGGGGCCCCTACGAGCAGTACTTC. This translates into CASRGTGTGGPYEQYF. This rearrangement joins TRBV5-6 to TRBJ2-7; 12 bases are shared with TRBD1. The CDR3 has 16 residues. J lost 2 bases, V lost 5 bases, and 8 bases had no gene match. In germline, CDR1 is SGHDT, CDR2 YYEEEE.

CDR3 protein: CASSPFLAGNTDTQYF. The DNA for the CDR3 is TGTGCCAGTAGTCCTTTCCTAGCGGGTAACACAGATACGCAGTATTTT. V is TRBV19 and J is TRBJ2-3; 8 positions agree with TRBD2. This CDR3 is built from 16 residues. V gave up 5 bases and J gave up 2 bases; unmatched junction bases: 9. From germline, CDR1 is LNHDA and CDR2 SQIVND (reference sequence). Variable domain in full (rest from reference TRBV19 and TRBJ2-3): DGGITQSPKYLFRKEGQNVTLSCEQNLNHDAMYWYRQDPGQGLRLIYYSQIVNDFQKGDIAEGYSVSREKKESFPLTVTSAQKNPTAFYLCASSPFLAGNTDTQYFGPGTRLTVL.

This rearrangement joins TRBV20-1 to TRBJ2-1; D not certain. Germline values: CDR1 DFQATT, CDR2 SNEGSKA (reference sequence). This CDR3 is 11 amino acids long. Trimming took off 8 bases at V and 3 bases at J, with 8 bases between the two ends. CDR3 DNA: TGCAGTAGTGGCGGCTACAATGAGCAGTTCTTC. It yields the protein CSSGGYNEQFF.

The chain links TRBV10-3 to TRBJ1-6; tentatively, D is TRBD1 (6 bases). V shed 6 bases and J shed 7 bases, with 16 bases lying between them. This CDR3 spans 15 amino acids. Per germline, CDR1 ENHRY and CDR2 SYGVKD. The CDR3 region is CAISGRDTVNSPLHF. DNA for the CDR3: TGTGCCATCAGCGGAAGGGACACTGTGAATTCACCCCTCCACTTT.

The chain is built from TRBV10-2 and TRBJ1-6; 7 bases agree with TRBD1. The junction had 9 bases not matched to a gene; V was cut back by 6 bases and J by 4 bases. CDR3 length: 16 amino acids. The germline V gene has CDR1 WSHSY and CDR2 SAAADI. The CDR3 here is CASSPGTAIYNSPLHF. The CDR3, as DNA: TGCGCCAGCAGCCCAGGGACAGCTATTTATAATTCACCCCTCCACTTT.

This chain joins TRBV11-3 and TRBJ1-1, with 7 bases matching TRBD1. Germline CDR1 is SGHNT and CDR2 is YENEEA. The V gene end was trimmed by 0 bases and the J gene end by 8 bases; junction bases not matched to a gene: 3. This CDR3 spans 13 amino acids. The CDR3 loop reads CASSLEGGKEAFF. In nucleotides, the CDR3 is TGTGCCAGCAGCTTAGAAGGGGGCAAGGAAGCTTTCTTT.

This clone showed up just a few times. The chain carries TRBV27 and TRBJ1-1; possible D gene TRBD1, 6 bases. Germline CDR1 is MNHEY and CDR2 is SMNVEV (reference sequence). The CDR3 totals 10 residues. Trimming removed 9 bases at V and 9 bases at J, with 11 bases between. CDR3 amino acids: CARMGGQAFF. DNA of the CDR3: TGTGCCAGGATGGGGGGGCAAGCTTTCTTT.